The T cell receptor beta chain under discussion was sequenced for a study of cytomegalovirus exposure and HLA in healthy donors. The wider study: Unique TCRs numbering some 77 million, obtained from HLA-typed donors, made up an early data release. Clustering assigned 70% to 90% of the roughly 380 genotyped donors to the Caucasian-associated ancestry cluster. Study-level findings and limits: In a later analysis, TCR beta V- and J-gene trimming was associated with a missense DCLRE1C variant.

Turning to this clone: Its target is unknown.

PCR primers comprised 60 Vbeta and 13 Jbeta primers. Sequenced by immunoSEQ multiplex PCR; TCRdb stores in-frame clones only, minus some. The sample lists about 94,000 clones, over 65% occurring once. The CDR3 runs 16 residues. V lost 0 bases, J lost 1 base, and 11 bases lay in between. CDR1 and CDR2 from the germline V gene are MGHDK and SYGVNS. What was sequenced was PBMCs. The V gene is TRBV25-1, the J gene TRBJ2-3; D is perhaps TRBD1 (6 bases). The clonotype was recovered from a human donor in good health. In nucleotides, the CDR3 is TGTGCCAGCAGTGAATATCAGGGGCTGGGCACAGATACGCAGTATTTT. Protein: CASSEYQGLGTDTQYF.